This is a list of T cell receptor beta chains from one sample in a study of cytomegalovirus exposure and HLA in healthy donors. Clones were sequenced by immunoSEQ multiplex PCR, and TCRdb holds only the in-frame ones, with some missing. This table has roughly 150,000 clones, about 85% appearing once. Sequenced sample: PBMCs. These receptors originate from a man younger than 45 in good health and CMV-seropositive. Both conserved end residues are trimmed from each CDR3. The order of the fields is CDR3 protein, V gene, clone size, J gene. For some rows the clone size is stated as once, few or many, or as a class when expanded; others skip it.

ASRRQGVGNIQY TRBV6-5 NA TRBJ2-4
ASSVEAGTRAEAF TRBV9 few TRBJ1-1
ASSLLAGETRNEQF TRBV5-1 NA TRBJ2-1
ASSPGGDSAGELF TRBV7-9 NA TRBJ2-2
ASSLPRGRGSYNEQF TRBV7-6 NA TRBJ2-1
ASSLGGGRLYNEQF TRBV25-1 NA TRBJ2-1
ASSQDTGRNQPQH TRBV4-1 few TRBJ1-5
ASSVLADSYNEQF TRBV9 NA TRBJ2-1
AWKPQGYTEAF TRBV30 NA TRBJ1-1
ASSLLAAGEQF TRBV27 once TRBJ2-1
ASRSGGPSTDTQY TRBV7-2 NA TRBJ2-3
ASKGSRQGLRDGYT TRBV19 NA TRBJ1-2
ASSPEYNEQF TRBV7-9 NA TRBJ2-1
ASSSAAGSRQETQY TRBV5-4 NA TRBJ2-5
ASSPTSGGTDTQY TRBV5-4 NA TRBJ2-3
ASSFGIGSGTTDTQY TRBV7-2 NA TRBJ2-3
ASSFQGIYGYT TRBV11-3 NA TRBJ1-2
ASTSGDMNTEAF TRBV11-3 NA TRBJ1-1
ASSLNPGVDTQY TRBV7-3 once TRBJ2-3
ASTLGGSYYEQY TRBV7-2 NA TRBJ2-7
SVKEGTSQPQH TRBV29-1 NA TRBJ1-5
ASSLEAGGISSYEQY TRBV5-1 NA TRBJ2-7
ASSPGDYAAIQY TRBV14 NA TRBJ2-4
ASSEDFSSYNEQF TRBV6-4 NA TRBJ2-1
ASSRHQGTGELF TRBV4-3 NA TRBJ2-2
SVVGQNPYGYT TRBV29-1 once TRBJ1-2
ASSPSGLAATGELF TRBV7-3 NA TRBJ2-2
ASSLVIAGPRREQY TRBV5-1 NA TRBJ2-7
ASSQAGGAYNEQF TRBV4-3 NA TRBJ2-1
ASSKAQGRENTIY TRBV21-1 NA TRBJ1-3
SASSGRNEQF TRBV29-1 NA TRBJ2-1
SVDPRASGSGNEQF TRBV29-1 NA TRBJ2-1
ASSPETTNTQY TRBV7-8 NA TRBJ2-3
ASSLQQTDTQY TRBV7-2 NA TRBJ2-3
ASSYEWQDTGELF TRBV6-6 NA TRBJ2-2
ASSGFFGGPNTGELF TRBV9 NA TRBJ2-2
ASDRGPGTGELF TRBV2 NA TRBJ2-2
ASAMGGGGKETQY TRBV19 NA TRBJ2-5
ASSSPKSERGTHNEQF TRBV7-8 NA TRBJ2-1
ASLAEAGGDSGANVLT TRBV25-1 NA TRBJ2-6
ASSHRQLGLEQF TRBV7-2 NA TRBJ2-1
ASRTGGPNYGYT TRBV5-8 NA TRBJ1-2
ASSLQGTGTEAF TRBV5-6 NA TRBJ1-1
ATYRKTGTGSGYT TRBV6-5 NA TRBJ1-2
ASSFGGQRVYNEQF TRBV7-9 NA TRBJ2-1
ASYAGTRNSPLH TRBV6-1 NA TRBJ1-6
SARTATEAF TRBV20-1 NA TRBJ1-1
ASRRTSGTNNEQF TRBV19 NA TRBJ2-1
ASSFGQGFSGANVLT TRBV7-2 once TRBJ2-6